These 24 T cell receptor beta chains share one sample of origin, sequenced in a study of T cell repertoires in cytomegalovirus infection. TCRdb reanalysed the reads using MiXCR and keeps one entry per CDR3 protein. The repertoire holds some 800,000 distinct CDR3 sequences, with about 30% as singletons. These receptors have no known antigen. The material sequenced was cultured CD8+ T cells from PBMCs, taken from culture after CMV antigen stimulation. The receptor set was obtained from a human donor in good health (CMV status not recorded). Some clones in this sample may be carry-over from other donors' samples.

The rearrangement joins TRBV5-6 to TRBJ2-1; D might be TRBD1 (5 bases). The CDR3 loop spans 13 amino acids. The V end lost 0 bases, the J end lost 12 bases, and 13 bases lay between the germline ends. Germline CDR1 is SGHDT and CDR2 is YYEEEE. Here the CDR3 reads CASSLGQSSVQFF. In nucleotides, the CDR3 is TGTGCCAGCAGCTTGGGACAGAGTAGTGTGCAGTTCTTC.

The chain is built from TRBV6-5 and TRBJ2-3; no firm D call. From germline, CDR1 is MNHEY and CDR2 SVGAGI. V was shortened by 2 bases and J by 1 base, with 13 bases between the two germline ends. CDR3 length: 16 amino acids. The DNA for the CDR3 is TGTGCCAGCAGTTACACTCCGGTGGATGGCACAGATACGCAGTATTTT. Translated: CASSYTPVDGTDTQYF.

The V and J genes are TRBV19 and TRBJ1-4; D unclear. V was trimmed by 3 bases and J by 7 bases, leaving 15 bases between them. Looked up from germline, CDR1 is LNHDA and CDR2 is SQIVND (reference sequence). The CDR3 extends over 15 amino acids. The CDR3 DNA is TGTGCCAGTAGTATGGTGATCCAGGTGGTTGAAAAACTGTTTTTT. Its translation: CASSMVIQVVEKLFF.

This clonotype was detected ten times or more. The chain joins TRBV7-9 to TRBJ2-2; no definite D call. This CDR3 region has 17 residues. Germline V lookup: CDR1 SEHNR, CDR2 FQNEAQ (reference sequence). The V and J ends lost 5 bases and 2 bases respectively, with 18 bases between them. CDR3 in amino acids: CASSLLEGFSNTGELFF. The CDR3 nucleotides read TGTGCCAGCAGCCTCTTAGAAGGCTTCAGTAACACCGGGGAGCTGTTTTTT.

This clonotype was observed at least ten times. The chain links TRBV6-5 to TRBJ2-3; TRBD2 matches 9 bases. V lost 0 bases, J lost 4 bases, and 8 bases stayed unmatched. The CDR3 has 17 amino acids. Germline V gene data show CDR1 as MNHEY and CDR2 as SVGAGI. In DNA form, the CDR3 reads TGTGCCAGCAGTTACTCGAAAGCTAGCGGGGTCCCAGATACGCAGTATTTT. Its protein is CASSYSKASGVPDTQYF.

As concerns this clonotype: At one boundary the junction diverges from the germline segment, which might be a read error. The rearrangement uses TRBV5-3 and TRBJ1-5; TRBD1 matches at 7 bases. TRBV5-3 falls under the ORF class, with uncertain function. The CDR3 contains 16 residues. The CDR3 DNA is TGTGCCAGCAGCTTGGGCAGGGGGGATTTGCATCAGCCCCAGCATTTT. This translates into CASSLGRGDLHQPQHF.

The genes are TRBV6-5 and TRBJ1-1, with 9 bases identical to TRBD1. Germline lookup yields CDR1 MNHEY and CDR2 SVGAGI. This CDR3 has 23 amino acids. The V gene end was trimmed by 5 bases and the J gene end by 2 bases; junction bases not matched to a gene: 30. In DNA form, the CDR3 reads TGTGCCAGCAGTATACTAAGCCCGGGGGTAAGGACGGGACAGGGATTTAGCAACACTGAAGCTTTCTTT. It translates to CASSILSPGVRTGQGFSNTEAFF.

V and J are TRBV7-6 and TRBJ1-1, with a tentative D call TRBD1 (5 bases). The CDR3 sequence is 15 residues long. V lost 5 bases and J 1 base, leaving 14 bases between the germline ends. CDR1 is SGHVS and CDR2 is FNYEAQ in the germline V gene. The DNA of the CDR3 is TGTGCCAGCAGCATAGACAGTGAAGGGAACACTGAAGCTTTCTTT. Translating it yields CASSIDSEGNTEAFF.

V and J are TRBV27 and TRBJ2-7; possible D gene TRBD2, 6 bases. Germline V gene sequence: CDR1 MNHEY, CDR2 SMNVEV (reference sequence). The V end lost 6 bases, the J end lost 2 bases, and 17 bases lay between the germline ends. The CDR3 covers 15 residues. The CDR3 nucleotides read TGTGCCAGCAGCTCCGGGACTCTCTCCCCCTACGAGCAGTACTTC. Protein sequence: CASSSGTLSPYEQYF.

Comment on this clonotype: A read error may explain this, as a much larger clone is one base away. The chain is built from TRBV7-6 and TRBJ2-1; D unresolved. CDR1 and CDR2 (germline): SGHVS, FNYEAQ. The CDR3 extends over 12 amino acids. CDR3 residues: CVSSPPSHEQFF. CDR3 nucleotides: TGTGTCAGCAGCCCCCCCTCCCATGAGCAGTTCTTC.

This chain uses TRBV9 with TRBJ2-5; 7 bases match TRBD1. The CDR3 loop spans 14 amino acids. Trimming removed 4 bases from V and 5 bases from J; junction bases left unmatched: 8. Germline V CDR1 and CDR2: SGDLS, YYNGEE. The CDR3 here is CASSPFDRVETQYF. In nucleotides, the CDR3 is TGTGCCAGCAGCCCCTTTGACAGGGTGGAGACCCAGTACTTC.

CDR3 sequence (DNA): TGTGCCAGCAGGGCCCCGACGGGAAAACTGTTTTTT. The encoded protein is CASRAPTGKLFF. The chain recombines TRBV6-5 with TRBJ1-4, with unresolved D. Germline-derived CDR1 and CDR2 are MNHEY and SVGAGI. The CDR3 contains 12 residues. V lost 6 bases to trimming and J lost 10 bases, with 12 bases between them.

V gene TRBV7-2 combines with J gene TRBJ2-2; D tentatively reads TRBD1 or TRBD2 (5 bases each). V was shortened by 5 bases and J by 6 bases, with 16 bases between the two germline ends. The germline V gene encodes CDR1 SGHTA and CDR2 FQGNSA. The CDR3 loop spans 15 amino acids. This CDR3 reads CASSVPGPSPGELFF. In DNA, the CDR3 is TGTGCCAGCAGCGTCCCGGGACCTTCCCCCGGGGAGCTGTTTTTT.

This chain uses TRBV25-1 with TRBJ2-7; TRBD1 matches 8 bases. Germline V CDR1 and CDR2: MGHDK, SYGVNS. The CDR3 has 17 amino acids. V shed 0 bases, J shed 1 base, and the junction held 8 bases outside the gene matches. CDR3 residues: CASSEYFGTGPSYEQYF. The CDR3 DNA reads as TGTGCCAGCAGTGAATATTTCGGGACAGGTCCGTCCTACGAGCAGTACTTC.

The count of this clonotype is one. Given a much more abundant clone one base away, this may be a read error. The CDR3: CASSSGGDPMEAFF. The CDR3 coding sequence is TGTGCCAGCAGCAGTGGTGGGGATCCTATGGAAGCTTTCTTT. The V gene is TRBV7-2, the J gene TRBJ1-1; D is ambiguous. V lost 5 bases and J 8 bases, leaving 18 bases between the germline ends. This CDR3 is built from 14 residues. Germline V lookup: CDR1 SGHTA, CDR2 FQGNSA.

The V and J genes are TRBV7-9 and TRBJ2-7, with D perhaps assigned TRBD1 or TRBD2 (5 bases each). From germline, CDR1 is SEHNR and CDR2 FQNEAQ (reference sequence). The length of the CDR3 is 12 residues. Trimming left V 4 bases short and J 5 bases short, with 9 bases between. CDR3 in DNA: TGTGCCAGCAGCTGGCGAGGGGACGAGCAGTACGTC. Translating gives CASSWRGDEQYV.

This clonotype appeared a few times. The CDR3 protein is CASSYFRAGDYEQYF. The CDR3 region has the DNA TGTGCCAGCAGTTACTTTCGAGCGGGGGACTACGAGCAGTACTTC. The chain employs TRBV6-5 and TRBJ2-7, with 8 bases lining up with TRBD2. The CDR3 loop spans 15 amino acids. The ends lost 1 base at V and 3 bases at J; junction bases unmatched: 5. The germline gives CDR1 MNHEY, CDR2 SVGAGI.

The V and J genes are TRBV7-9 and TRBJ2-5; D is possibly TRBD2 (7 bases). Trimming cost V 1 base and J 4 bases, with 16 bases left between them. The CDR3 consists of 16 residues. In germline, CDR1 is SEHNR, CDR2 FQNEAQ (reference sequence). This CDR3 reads CASSLGSLAGAETQYF. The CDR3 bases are TGTGCCAGCAGCTTAGGCAGTTTGGCGGGGGCAGAGACCCAGTACTTC.

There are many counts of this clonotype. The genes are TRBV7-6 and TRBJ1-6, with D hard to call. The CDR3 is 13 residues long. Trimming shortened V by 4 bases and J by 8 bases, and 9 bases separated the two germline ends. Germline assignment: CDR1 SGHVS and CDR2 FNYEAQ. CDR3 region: CASSSWTDSPLHF. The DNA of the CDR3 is TGTGCCAGCAGCTCCTGGACGGATTCACCCCTCCACTTT.

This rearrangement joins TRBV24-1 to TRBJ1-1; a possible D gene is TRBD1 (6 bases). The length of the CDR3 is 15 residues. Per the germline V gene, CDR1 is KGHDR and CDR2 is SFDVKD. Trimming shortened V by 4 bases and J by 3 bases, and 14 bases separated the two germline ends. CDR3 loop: CATSETGRSDTEAFF. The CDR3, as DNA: TGTGCCACCAGTGAAACAGGGCGCTCCGACACTGAAGCTTTCTTT.

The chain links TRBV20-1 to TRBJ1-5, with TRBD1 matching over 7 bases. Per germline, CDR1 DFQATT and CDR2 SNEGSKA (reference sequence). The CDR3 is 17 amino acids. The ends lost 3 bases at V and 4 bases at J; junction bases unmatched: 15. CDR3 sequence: CSARDKLGTVINQPQHF. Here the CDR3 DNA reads TGCAGTGCTAGGGACAAGCTGGGGACAGTTATTAATCAGCCCCAGCATTTT.

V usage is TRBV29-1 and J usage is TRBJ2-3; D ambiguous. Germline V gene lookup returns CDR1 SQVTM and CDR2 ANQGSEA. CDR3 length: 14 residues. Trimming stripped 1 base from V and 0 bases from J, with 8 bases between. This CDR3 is CSVEAPPSTDTQYF. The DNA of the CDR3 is TGCAGCGTTGAAGCTCCCCCAAGCACAGATACGCAGTATTTT.

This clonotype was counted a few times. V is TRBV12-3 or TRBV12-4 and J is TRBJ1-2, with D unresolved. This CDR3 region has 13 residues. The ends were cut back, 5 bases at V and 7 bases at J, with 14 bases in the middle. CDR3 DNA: TGTGCCAGCAGTCCTGACACTGCTATTGGCTACACCTTC. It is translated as CASSPDTAIGYTF.

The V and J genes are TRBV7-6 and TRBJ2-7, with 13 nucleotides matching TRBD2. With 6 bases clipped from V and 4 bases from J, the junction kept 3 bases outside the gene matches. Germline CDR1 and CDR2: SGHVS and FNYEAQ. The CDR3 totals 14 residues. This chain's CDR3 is CASRPLAGGYEQYF. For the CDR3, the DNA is TGTGCCAGCAGACCACTAGCGGGGGGGTACGAGCAGTACTTC.